The 22 T cell receptor beta chains below were found in one sample sequenced in a study of T cells in women clearing cervical HPV infection. Clones were sequenced by immunoSEQ multiplex PCR, and TCRdb holds only the in-frame ones, with some missing. The sample totals tens of thousands of clones. The sample consisted of blood buffy coat. The receptors were sampled from a woman aged 18-70 years with a cervical HPV16 infection that either progressed to CIN3+ or cleared (not recorded which).

In regard to this clone: The observed sequence ends 3 residues before the CDR3 terminus, with the missing tail filled in from the germline J gene. The chain uses TRBV28 and TRBJ1-4, with 11 bases identical to TRBD1. Losses at the gene ends were 0 bases for V and 8 bases for J; bases not matched to a gene: 8. The germline V gene encodes CDR1 MDHEN and CDR2 SYDVKM. The CDR3 runs to 17 residues. The CDR3 sequence is CASSLWDRGRRGEKLFF. The CDR3 DNA, read in part, is TGTGCCAGCAGTTTATGGGACAGGGGGCGCAGAGGGGAAAAA.

In the case of this clone: The read is 3 residues too short to cover the CDR3 end, so that end is filled in from the germline J gene. The gene calls are TRBV2 and TRBJ2-3, with a weak D call TRBD2 (5 bases). Germline CDR1 and CDR2: SNHLY and FYNNEI. The CDR3 is 15 residues long. V was cut by 6 bases and J by 2 bases, with 15 bases left in between. The CDR3 bases that were read are TGTGCCAGCAGCGCCGAAGGAGACTACACAGATACG. It codes for CASSAEGDYTDT. In full, the CDR3 is CASSAEGDYTDTQYF.

CDR3 region: CASSSPLAPQGSTDTQYF. Incomplete CDR3 DNA: TGCGCCAGCAGCTCCCCTCTAGCGCCCCAAGGAAGCACAGATACG. The chain carries TRBV5-1 and TRBJ2-3, with a weak D call TRBD2 (6 bases). The DNA ends 3 residues before the CDR3 does, and the rest of the CDR3 is filled in from the germline J gene. The germline V gene has CDR1 SGHRS and CDR2 YFSETQ. Trimming took 3 bases from V and 0 from J, leaving 20 bases between them. This CDR3 spans 18 amino acids.

CDR3 protein: CASSIRLAGGADTQYF. CDR3 DNA, as far as it was read: TGTGCCAGTAGTATCCGACTAGCGGGAGGCGCAGATACG. This sequence joins TRBV19 and TRBJ2-3; TRBD2 aligns across 13 bases. The CDR3 end falls 3 residues outside the read, so it is completed with the germline J gene. The CDR3 loop spans 16 amino acids. The V gene end was trimmed by 3 bases and the J gene end by 4 bases; junction bases not matched to a gene: 4. Germline values: CDR1 LNHDA, CDR2 SQIVND (reference sequence).

In the case of this clone: The CDR3 is cut off 3 residues early in the read; its end comes from the germline J gene. J is TRBJ2-5 and V is TRBV20-1; 11 bases fit TRBD2. The J segment lost 4 bases and the V segment lost 3 bases, leaving 10 bases of the junction unmatched. Germline V gene lookup returns CDR1 DFQATT and CDR2 SNEGSKA (reference sequence). CDR3 length: 16 amino acids. The CDR3 DNA, read in part, is TGCAGTGCTAGCGTCGAGGCTAGCGGGAGGCCAGAGACC. Translating it yields CSASVEASGRPET. The complete CDR3 protein is CSASVEASGRPETQYF.

Remarks on this clone: The sequence runs out 3 residues before the end of the CDR3; the remainder is reconstructed from the germline J gene. The V and J genes are TRBV19 and TRBJ2-1, with a tentative D call TRBD1 (5 bases). The CDR3 has 15 amino acids. CDR1 LNHDA and CDR2 SQIVND come from the germline V gene (reference sequence). The ends were cut back, 3 bases at V and 3 bases at J, with 12 bases in the middle. CDR3 loop: CASSIGAGVYNEQFF. The sequenced part of the CDR3 DNA is TGTGCCAGTAGTATTGGGGCAGGAGTCTACAATGAG.

As for this clone: The read halts 3 residues ahead of the CDR3 end, with the missing end drawn from the germline J gene. The rearrangement links TRBV29-1 to TRBJ1-1, with 7 bases aligning to TRBD1. This CDR3 is built from 14 residues. Germline lookup yields CDR1 SQVTM and CDR2 ANQGSEA. Incomplete CDR3 DNA: TGCAGCGTTCCCACAGGGGCCGCGGGGGGACGA. Amino acid sequence: CSVPTGAAGGR. The entire CDR3 protein reads CSVPTGAAGGRAFF.

Details on this clone: The read is 3 residues too short to cover the CDR3 end, so that end is filled in from the germline J gene. The V and J genes are TRBV7-2 and TRBJ2-3; D is unresolved. The CDR3 is made up of 15 amino acids. V dropped 2 bases and J dropped 4 bases, with 13 bases sitting between them. Germline loops: CDR1 SGHTA, CDR2 FQGNSA. CDR3 sequence: CASSLLLVRADTQYF. The CDR3 bases that were read are TGTGCCAGCAGCTTACTCCTCGTTAGGGCAGATACG.

A word on this clone: The CDR3 goes on 3 residues after the read ends, and that part is filled in from the germline J gene. The chain carries TRBV20-1 and TRBJ2-1; no reliable D call. The germline CDR1 and CDR2 sequences are DFQATT and SNEGSKA (reference sequence). V lost 5 bases and J 0 bases, leaving 11 bases between the germline ends. CDR3 length equals 14 residues. CDR3 protein: CSAQSTSSYNEQFF. CDR3 DNA (partial): TGCAGTGCTCAATCAACTTCCTCCTACAATGAG.

As for this clone: The read terminates 3 residues before the CDR3 end, so the remaining end is supplied by the germline J gene. The gene calls are TRBV20-1 and TRBJ2-7; 10 bases are shared with TRBD1. This CDR3 comprises 14 residues. The V gene end was trimmed by 6 bases and the J gene end by 3 bases; junction bases not matched to a gene: 8. Germline V gene data show CDR1 as DFQATT and CDR2 as SNEGSKA (reference sequence). The CDR3 protein is CSAGGTGANYEQYF. CDR3 DNA (partial): TGCAGTGCCGGAGGGACAGGGGCGAACTACGAG.

A word on this clone: The CDR3 is cut off 3 residues early in the read; its end comes from the germline J gene. The V and J genes are TRBV29-1 and TRBJ1-2; 9 bases are a match to TRBD1. Germline assignment: CDR1 SQVTM and CDR2 ANQGSEA. V shed 7 bases, J shed 3 bases, and the junction held 6 bases outside the gene matches. The CDR3 is 13 residues long. CDR3 DNA, as far as it was read: TGCAGCGCTAACAGGGGGCCTGACTATGGC. It encodes CSANRGPDYG. The whole CDR3 sequence is CSANRGPDYGYTF.

As regards this clone: The CDR3 end lies 3 residues beyond the end of the read and is filled in from the germline J gene. V usage is TRBV5-1 and J usage is TRBJ1-2, with 7 nucleotides matching TRBD1. Germline V gene sequence: CDR1 SGHRS, CDR2 YFSETQ. This CDR3 contains 15 residues. V was pared by 0 bases and J by 4 bases, with 6 bases of the junction left unmatched. The sequenced CDR3 bases are TGCGCCAGCAGCTTGGCCGGAGGGGGCCTCTATGGC. As protein: CASSLAGGGLYG. The full CDR3 protein reads CASSLAGGGLYGYTF.

A remark on this clone: Sequencing ends 3 residues short of the CDR3 end; the germline J gene provides the rest. The chain links TRBV18 to TRBJ2-1; 9 bases align to TRBD2. V was pared by 6 bases and J by 5 bases, with 11 bases of the junction left unmatched. CDR1 is KGHSH, CDR2 LQKENI, per germline. The CDR3 consists of 16 residues. The covered CDR3 bases are TGTGCCAGCTCGCCGCGGGAGGGCCGTGGAAACAATGAG. Translated, it gives CASSPREGRGNNE. The whole CDR3 protein reads CASSPREGRGNNEQFF.

For this clone: The read ends 3 residues early relative to the CDR3; the germline J gene fills the gap. V is TRBV5-8 and J is TRBJ2-2; 8 nucleotides match TRBD1. The length of the CDR3 is 15 residues. Germline V gene lookup returns CDR1 SGHTS and CDR2 YDEGEE. The V segment lost 5 bases and the J segment 2 bases; nucleotides outside the gene matches: 5. Incomplete CDR3 DNA: TGTGCCAGCAGATGGACAGGGATTAACACCGGGGAG. Its protein is CASRWTGINTGE. The CDR3 reads in full as CASRWTGINTGELFF.

As regards this clone: Its ends do not fully match the called genes, so a read error is possible. CDR3 in amino acids: CASKDRPNTGAFF. The CDR3 DNA, read in part, is TGTGCCAGCAAGGACAGACCGAACACTGGA. This sequence joins TRBV2 and TRBJ1-1, with D possibly being TRBD1 (6 bases). The observed sequence ends 3 residues before the CDR3 terminus, with the missing tail filled in from the germline J gene. From germline, CDR1 is SNHLY and CDR2 FYNNEI. CDR3 length: 13 amino acids.

On this clone: Read data end 3 residues before the CDR3 end; the end is taken from the germline J gene. The chain joins TRBV4-1 to TRBJ1-2; D gene ambiguous. Germline V gene lookup returns CDR1 MGHRA and CDR2 YSYEKL. This CDR3 spans 15 amino acids. V shed 1 base and J shed 7 bases, with 16 bases lying between them. The sequenced CDR3 bases are TGCGCCAGCAGCCAAGGGTTGCGGGGAGTAGGTGGC. Its translation is CASSQGLRGVGG. The full CDR3 protein is CASSQGLRGVGGYTF.

On this clone: The sequence runs out 3 residues before the end of the CDR3; the remainder is reconstructed from the germline J gene. The chain carries TRBV28 and TRBJ2-3; D possibly matches TRBD1 or TRBD2 (5 bases each). Germline V gene sequence: CDR1 MDHEN, CDR2 SYDVKM. Between the trimmed V and J ends, which lost 4 bases and 6 bases, there was a span of 17 bases. The CDR3 has 15 residues. The CDR3 bases that were read are TGTGCCAGCAGTTCCTCCGGCGAGGGGTCGGATACG. It codes for CASSSSGEGSDT. The entire CDR3 protein is CASSSSGEGSDTQYF.

On this clone itself: The CDR3 end is not reached by the read, which stops 3 residues before it; the germline J gene fills it in. V and J are TRBV10-2 and TRBJ2-7; D not resolved. CDR1 and CDR2 from the germline V gene are WSHSY and SAAADI. V lost 0 bases, J lost 5 bases, and 8 bases lay in between. The CDR3 runs 13 residues. CDR3 amino acids: CASSESGGHEQYF. The CDR3 bases that were read are TGCGCCAGCAGTGAGTCTGGCGGCCACGAG.

Comment on this clone: The read is 3 residues too short to cover the CDR3 end, so that end is filled in from the germline J gene. This chain connects TRBV19 to TRBJ1-2; TRBD1 might be the D (6 bases). V gave up 7 bases and J gave up 4 bases, with 16 bases separating them. The CDR3 length is 14 residues. Germline CDR1 and CDR2: LNHDA and SQIVND (reference sequence). CDR3 DNA (partial): TGTGCCAGTACCTTAAGGACAGATACCTATGGC. Translating it yields CASTLRTDTYG. The complete CDR3 protein is CASTLRTDTYGYTF.

On this clone: The read finishes 3 residues shy of the CDR3 end, and the germline J gene is used to complete it. This sequence joins TRBV19 and TRBJ2-7, with TRBD1 matching over 9 bases. V was clipped by 9 bases and J by 3 bases; unmatched bases: 15. CDR1 is LNHDA and CDR2 is SQIVND in the germline V gene (reference sequence). This CDR3 has 16 residues. The covered CDR3 bases are TGTGCCAGAGGGACAGGGATTTCCCCCTCGATCTACGAG. Its translation is CARGTGISPSIYE. The CDR3 in its entirety is CARGTGISPSIYEQYF.

A note on this clone: The read is 3 residues too short to cover the CDR3 end, so that end is filled in from the germline J gene. V usage is TRBV6-2 or TRBV6-3 and J usage is TRBJ1-5, with 8 bases matching TRBD1. The junction had 7 bases not matched to a gene; V was cut back by 6 bases and J by 0 bases. The length of the CDR3 is 16 residues. CDR1 is MNHEY, CDR2 SVGEGT, per germline. Incomplete CDR3 DNA: TGTGCCAGCAGACCAGGACAGGGATATAGCAATCAGCCC. This sequence encodes CASRPGQGYSNQP. The full CDR3 sequence reads CASRPGQGYSNQPQHF.

In the case of this clone: The CDR3 end is not reached by the read, which stops 3 residues before it; the germline J gene fills it in. The chain links TRBV19 to TRBJ2-1; 10 bases fit TRBD2. The ends lost 6 bases at V and 4 bases at J; junction bases unmatched: 9. Germline CDR1 and CDR2: LNHDA and SQIVND (reference sequence). The CDR3 sequence is 16 residues long. Incomplete CDR3 DNA: TGTGCCAGTAGCCCAGGGGCACTAGCGGGGTACAATGAG. It encodes CASSPGALAGYNE. The CDR3 in full is CASSPGALAGYNEQFF. Complete variable domain (other parts from reference TRBV19 and TRBJ2-1): DGGITQSPKYLFRKEGQNVTLSCEQNLNHDAMYWYRQDPGQGLRLIYYSQIVNDFQKGDIAEGYSVSREKKESFPLTVTSAQKNPTAFYLCASSPGALAGYNEQFFGPGTRLTVL.